This T cell receptor beta chain is from a study of T cells in Graves' hyperthyroidism and ophthalmopathy. This clonotype was detected many times. The antigen is unknown. Regarding the study as a whole: Ophthalmopathy was model-predicted a median approximately 6.9 months pre-onset.

RNA transcripts gave rise to amplified TCR beta CDR3 regions. Primed by the HTBI set, a first-round RT-PCR was run on the TCR CDR3. One entry per CDR3 protein results from TCRdb running MiXCR on the multiplex PCR reads. The data show nearly 750,000 distinct CDR3 sequences, with 30% to 40% seen just once and around 30% held by the top ten. Losses at the gene ends were 6 bases for V and 6 bases for J; bases not matched to a gene: 7. The CDR3 consists of 13 residues. Sequencing used blood. This TCR was sampled from a woman aged 40-49 years with Graves' hyperthyroidism. The chain joins TRBV12-3 or TRBV12-4 to TRBJ2-7, with TRBD2 identical over 8 bases. The CDR3 DNA reads TGTGCCAGCAGCCCCACGGGGGGGAGCGAGCAGTACTTC. Its translation is CASSPTGGSEQYF.